The 21 T cell receptor beta chains in this list originate from one sample, sequenced in a study of T cell clones after liver transplantation. Here immunoSEQ multiplex PCR was the method, and the copy in TCRdb shows in-frame clones only, minus some. This sample has 99,000 or so clones, with 75% to 90% found just once. The input for sequencing was CD4+ T cells from blood, taken before liver transplant. Receptors were obtained from a human donor who received a liver transplant.

V and J are TRBV28 and TRBJ2-7; D possibly corresponds to TRBD2 (5 bases). The V end lost 7 bases, the J end lost 3 bases, and 19 bases lay between the germline ends. CDR1 is MDHEN, CDR2 SYDVKM, per germline. The CDR3 consists of 15 residues. CDR3 loop: CASTPPGFEDYEQYF. CDR3 sequence (DNA): TGTGCCAGCACCCCCCCGGGGTTTGAGGACTACGAGCAGTACTTC.

The V call is TRBV27, the J call TRBJ2-5; 11 positions agree with TRBD2. The J call may be incorrect, as the DNA end agrees better with TRBJ2-7. CDR1 MNHEY and CDR2 SMNVEV come from the germline V gene (reference sequence). This CDR3 spans 18 amino acids. In nucleotides, the CDR3 is TGTGCCAGCAGTCTACCGACTAGCGGGGTTCCTAGCTCCTACGAGCAGTACTTC. This translates into CASSLPTSGVPSSYEQYF.

This clone was found a few times. The chain is built from TRBV19 and TRBJ1-1, with D uncertain. The CDR3 extends over 13 amino acids. Trimming removed 5 bases at V and 6 bases at J, with 13 bases between. Germline V gene sequence: CDR1 LNHDA, CDR2 SQIVND (reference sequence). The CDR3 loop reads CASSFDKAAEAFF. CDR3 nucleotide sequence: TGTGCCAGTAGTTTCGATAAAGCGGCTGAAGCTTTCTTT.

The chain has TRBV18 and TRBJ2-1, with D uncertain. This CDR3 region has 15 residues. Germline V CDR1 and CDR2: KGHSH, LQKENI. The germline V and J ends were trimmed by 3 bases and 5 bases, with 14 bases remaining between them. The CDR3 spells CASSPTLDLDNEQFF. The CDR3 DNA is TGTGCCAGCTCACCGACGCTGGATTTAGACAATGAGCAGTTCTTC. Full variable domain (remainder filled in from reference TRBV18 and TRBJ2-1): NAGVMQNPRHLVRRRGQEARLRCSPMKGHSHVYWYRQLPEEGLKFMVYLQKENIIDESGMPKERFSAEFPKEGPSILRIQQVVRGDSAAYFCASSPTLDLDNEQFFGPGTRLTVL.

V is TRBV7-9 and J is TRBJ1-2; D ambiguous. This CDR3 is built from 14 residues. Trimming removed 2 bases from V and 8 bases from J, with 15 bases in between. The germline V gene encodes CDR1 SEHNR and CDR2 FQNEAQ (reference sequence). The chain's CDR3 is CASSLTDTTGGYTF. The CDR3, as DNA: TGTGCCAGCAGCTTAACTGACACTACGGGCGGCTACACCTTC.

This chain links TRBV5-1 with TRBJ2-7; 8 bases fit TRBD1. The CDR3 spans 15 residues. The V gene's germline CDR1 is SGHRS and CDR2 YFSETQ. After removal of 4 bases from V and 2 bases from J, the junction contained 8 bases not matched to a gene. In DNA, the CDR3 is TGCGCCAGCAGCAATGACAGGGGTCCAACCTACGAGCAGTACTTC. Its protein product is CASSNDRGPTYEQYF.

The rearrangement links TRBV5-6 to TRBJ1-2; TRBD1 might be the D (6 bases). This CDR3 has 14 amino acids. Trimming left V 4 bases short and J 4 bases short, with 14 bases between. Germline V gene lookup returns CDR1 SGHDT and CDR2 YYEEEE. The CDR3 sequence: CASSRRTATYGYTF. The CDR3 DNA reads as TGTGCCAGCAGCCGTCGGACAGCGACCTATGGCTACACCTTC.

The chain uses TRBV5-1 and TRBJ2-3; the match to TRBD2 covers 8 bases. CDR3 length: 15 residues. V shed 4 bases and J 5 bases; nucleotides not matched to a gene: 9. Per the germline V gene, CDR1 is SGHRS and CDR2 is YFSETQ. The CDR3 nucleotides are TGCGCCAGCAGCGGGTCCGGGACTAGTCAAGATACGCAGTATTTT. Its translation is CASSGSGTSQDTQYF.

The sample holds one count of this clone. CDR3 DNA: TGTGCCAGCAGCTCTCCAGAGACTGAAGCTTTCTTT. Translating gives CASSSPETEAFF. The rearrangement joins TRBV7-8 to TRBJ1-1, with unresolved D. The germline gives CDR1 SGHVS, CDR2 FQNEAQ. V lost 4 bases, J lost 5 bases, and 8 bases lay in between. The CDR3 extends over 12 amino acids.

The chain joins TRBV6-6 to TRBJ1-1, with D unresolved. The CDR3 runs to 13 residues. The V gene lost 4 bases and the J gene lost 8 bases, with 14 bases spanning the gap. CDR1 and CDR2 (germline): MNHNY, SVGAGI (reference sequence). The CDR3 nucleotides read TGTGCCAGCAGTTTTGGACGGAACTTAGAAGCTTTCTTT. Translated: CASSFGRNLEAFF.

The chain's CDR3 is CASSIRRGSGNQPQHF. In DNA, the CDR3 is TGTGCCAGTAGTATCAGGAGGGGAAGTGGCAATCAGCCCCAGCATTTT. This sequence joins TRBV19 and TRBJ1-5, with TRBD1 as a possible D gene (5 bases). This CDR3 spans 16 amino acids. Germline values: CDR1 LNHDA, CDR2 SQIVND (reference sequence). Trimming removed 3 bases at V and 2 bases at J, with 14 bases between.

This clone was observed a few times. The CDR3 DNA follows: TGCGCCAGCAGTAAGGTCTCGGGCAATGAGCAGTTCTTC. Its translation is CASSKVSGNEQFF. This sequence joins TRBV10-1 and TRBJ2-1; D is unresolved. The V end lost 5 bases, the J end lost 6 bases, and 11 bases lay between the germline ends. The CDR3 sequence is 13 residues long. CDR1 and CDR2 (germline): WNHNN, SYGVQD (reference sequence).

This chain joins TRBV2 and TRBJ1-5; 10 bases fit TRBD1. CDR3 length: 15 residues. J lost 3 bases, V lost 6 bases, and 5 bases had no gene match. CDR1 is SNHLY, CDR2 FYNNEI, per germline. Here the CDR3 reads CASRRDRGNNQPQHF. DNA for the CDR3: TGTGCCAGCAGACGGGACAGGGGAAACAATCAGCCCCAGCATTTT.

The chain recombines TRBV11-3 with TRBJ2-2, with unresolved D. CDR1 SGHNT and CDR2 YENEEA come from the germline V gene. Trimming took 4 bases from V and 4 from J, leaving 10 bases between them. The CDR3 loop spans 14 amino acids. The CDR3: CASSSYGITGELFF. The CDR3, as DNA: TGTGCCAGCAGCTCCTATGGCATCACCGGGGAGCTGTTTTTT.

Written as DNA, the CDR3 is TGTGCCACCAGCAGAGATCCTATGGCGGGAGGCTTATCTAGCACAGATACGCAGTATTTT. Its protein product is CATSRDPMAGGLSSTDTQYF. The V gene is TRBV15, the J gene TRBJ2-3; TRBD2 matches 8 bases. The CDR3 extends over 20 amino acids. Germline V CDR1 and CDR2: LNHNV, YYDKDF (reference sequence). J lost 0 bases, V lost 0 bases, and 14 bases had no gene match. Variable domain in full (rest from reference TRBV15 and TRBJ2-3): DAMVIQNPRYQVTQFGKPVTLSCSQTLNHNVMYWYQQKSSQAPKLLFHYYDKDFNNEADTPDNFQSRRPNTSFCFLDIRSPGLGDTAMYLCATSRDPMAGGLSSTDTQYFGPGTRLTVL.

In regard to this clone: Other DNA sequences in this specimen translate into the identical CDR3. This sequence joins TRBV4-2 and TRBJ2-1, with a weak D call TRBD1 (7 bases). V was pared by 0 bases and J by 1 base, with 10 bases between. CDR3 size: 16 residues. Germline CDR1 reads LGHNA; CDR2 reads YNFKEQ. CDR3 nucleotide sequence: TGTGCCAGCAGCCAAGACAGGGGGGTTTCCTACAATGAGCAGTTCTTC. This codes for CASSQDRGVSYNEQFF.

J is TRBJ1-2 and V is TRBV5-1; TRBD1 aligns across 11 bases. V was clipped by 0 bases and J by 5 bases; unmatched bases: 3. CDR1 and CDR2 (germline): SGHRS, YFSETQ. The CDR3 runs 15 residues. The CDR3 region has the DNA TGCGCCAGCAGCTTGGAAGGGACAGGGGGTTATGGCTACACCTTC. The encoded protein is CASSLEGTGGYGYTF. Using reference TRBV5-1 and TRBJ1-2 for the parts outside the CDR3, the full variable domain is KAGVTQTPRYLIKTRGQQVTLSCSPISGHRSVSWYQQTPGQGLQFLFEYFSETQRNKGNFPGRFSGRQFSNSRSEMNVSTLELGDSALYLCASSLEGTGGYGYTFGSGTRLTVV.

The V and J genes are TRBV9 and TRBJ2-1; no clear D. Germline V gives CDR1 SGDLS, CDR2 YYNGEE. The ends were cut back, 4 bases at V and 0 bases at J, with 11 bases in the middle. There are 15 residues in the CDR3. The CDR3 DNA reads TGTGCCAGCAGCTCCGGACGAGCCTCCTACAATGAGCAGTTCTTC. Residues: CASSSGRASYNEQFF.

The gene calls are TRBV10-3 and TRBJ2-7; tentative D call: TRBD2 (7 bases). The germline V gene has CDR1 ENHRY and CDR2 SYGVKD. Trimming cost V 2 bases and J 5 bases, with 13 bases left between them. This CDR3 spans 14 amino acids. The CDR3 sequence is CAISERGARDEQYF. The CDR3 coding sequence is TGTGCCATCAGTGAGCGGGGGGCGCGGGACGAGCAGTACTTC.

J is TRBJ2-2 and V is TRBV4-2, with 13 nucleotides matching TRBD2. This CDR3 has 17 amino acids. The germline gives CDR1 LGHNA, CDR2 YNFKEQ. V dropped 3 bases and J dropped 5; count of bases not matched to a gene: 6. The CDR3 region is CASSQPGLAGETGELFF. CDR3 bases: TGTGCCAGCAGCCAGCCTGGACTAGCGGGGGAAACCGGGGAGCTGTTTTTT.

This sequence joins TRBV30 and TRBJ1-1, with a tentative D call TRBD1 (5 bases). The CDR3 length is 13 residues. Trimming left V 4 bases short and J 3 bases short, with 12 bases between. Germline CDR1 and CDR2: GTSNPN and SVGIG (reference sequence). As DNA, the CDR3 is TGTGCCTGGACCAAAGGAGGGGACACTGAAGCTTTCTTT. Encoded protein: CAWTKGGDTEAFF.